These T cell receptor beta chains were read from a single sample in a study of CD8 T cells in ankylosing spondylitis. TCRdb reanalysed the 5' RACE reads using MiXCR and keeps one entry per CDR3 protein. The table records 200,000 to 250,000 distinct CDR3 sequences, around 19% of them present only once. Material for sequencing was blood, either unsorted or a sorted T cell fraction (not recorded which). All receptors derive from a male donor with ankylosing spondylitis. The CDR3 runs from the conserved cysteine through the conserved F or W. D genes are given only for firm matches. Size values are once, few and many counts, or a class for expanded clones, and some rows have none.

CSASSGDFSSYEQYF	TGCAGTGCTAGCAGCGGGGACTTCAGCTCCTACGAGCAGTACTTC	TRBV20-1	TRBJ2-7	few	TRBD2
CASSYSGSPSPLHF	TGTGCCAGCAGTTACTCAGGCAGCCCTTCACCCCTCCACTTT	TRBV6-5	TRBJ1-6	NA	NA
CASSPMIAGDNGDTQYF	TGCGCCAGCAGCCCAATGATAGCGGGAGATAATGGAGATACGCAGTATTTT	TRBV4-3	TRBJ2-3	NA	TRBD2
CASSYAGDSYEQYF	TGTGCCAGCAGTTACGCTGGGGACTCCTACGAGCAGTACTTC	TRBV27	TRBJ2-7	NA	NA
CASSLSADTQYF	TGTGCCAGCAGCTTGAGCGCAGATACGCAGTATTTT	TRBV5-6	TRBJ2-3	few	NA
CASSFLGTSSYNEQFF	TGTGCCAGCAGTTTCCTCGGGACCAGCTCCTACAATGAGCAGTTCTTC	TRBV12-3/TRBV12-4	TRBJ2-1	few	NA
CASSWGGGYEQYF	TGTGCCAGCAGTTGGGGAGGGGGCTACGAGCAGTACTTC	TRBV12-3/TRBV12-4	TRBJ2-7	few	NA
CASSLKGLSGGTVHEQFF	TGTGCCAGCAGTTTAAAAGGACTTAGCGGGGGAACTGTCCATGAGCAGTTCTTC	TRBV12-3/TRBV12-4	TRBJ2-1	few	TRBD2
CASRTGGSLEQYF	TGTGCCAGCAGAACAGGGGGATCCCTCGAGCAGTACTTC	TRBV6-1	TRBJ2-7	NA	TRBD1
CASSDRTGFGGELFF	TGTGCCAGCAGTGACCGGACAGGGTTCGGCGGGGAGCTGTTTTTT	TRBV25-1	TRBJ2-2	NA	TRBD1
CASSPLGSSYEQYF	TGTGCCAGCAGTCCCTTGGGATCTTCTTACGAGCAGTACTTC	TRBV12-3/TRBV12-4	TRBJ2-7	few	NA
CASSPLRQGGETQYF	TGTGCCAGCTCACCACTAAGACAGGGTGGAGAGACCCAGTACTTC	TRBV18	TRBJ2-5	few	TRBD1
CASSEALSQGLYGYTF	TGTGCCAGCAGTGAAGCACTGAGTCAGGGGCTCTATGGCTACACCTTC	TRBV6-1	TRBJ1-2	few	NA
CASSEVAGGSTEAFF	TGTGCCAGCAGTGAAGTCGCGGGAGGGAGCACTGAAGCTTTCTTT	TRBV6-1	TRBJ1-1	NA	NA
CASSPGHYTGELFF	TGTGCCAGCAGCCCTGGACACTACACCGGGGAGCTGTTTTTT	TRBV7-6	TRBJ2-2	NA	NA
CATRVGGGPYKEQFF	TGTGCCACCCGAGTAGGGGGTGGTCCCTACAAGGAGCAGTTCTTC	TRBV6-1	TRBJ2-1	NA	NA
CASSLVPDNTEAFF	TGTGCCAGCAGTTTGGTCCCCGATAACACTGAAGCTTTCTTT	TRBV12-3/TRBV12-4	TRBJ1-1	many	NA
CAGGTTEAFF	TGTGCCGGAGGGACAACTGAAGCTTTCTTT	TRBV19	TRBJ1-1	NA	NA
CASSFLGANEQFF	TGCGCCAGCAGCTTTTTGGGGGCCAATGAGCAGTTCTTC	TRBV5-1	TRBJ2-1	NA	NA
CASSQGLADEQFF	TGTGCCAGCAGCCAGGGACTAGCAGATGAGCAGTTCTTC	TRBV6-1	TRBJ2-1	few	TRBD2
CASSRDSPTEAFF	TGTGCCAGCAGCCGGGACAGCCCCACTGAAGCTTTCTTT	TRBV12-3/TRBV12-4	TRBJ1-1	NA	TRBD1
CASSSALAGPAGNEQFF	TGTGCCAGCAGCTCCGCCCTGGCGGGGCCAGCGGGCAATGAGCAGTTCTTC	TRBV7-9	TRBJ2-1	NA	NA
CSVLQGAMYTEAFF	TGCAGCGTTCTACAGGGGGCTATGTACACTGAAGCTTTCTTT	TRBV29-1	TRBJ1-1	NA	TRBD1
CASSLQGTDTQYF	TGTGCCAGCAGTTTACAGGGGACAGATACGCAGTATTTT	TRBV6-5	TRBJ2-3	NA	TRBD1
CASRGQGYNSPLHF	TGTGCCAGCAGGGGCCAGGGATATAATTCACCCCTCCACTTT	TRBV12-3/TRBV12-4	TRBJ1-6	few	NA
CASSDGRTGELFF	TGCGCCAGCAGTGACGGGAGGACCGGGGAGCTGTTTTTT	TRBV10-1	TRBJ2-2	NA	TRBD2
CASSLREGAFNTEAFF	TGCGCCAGCAGCTTGAGGGAGGGGGCTTTTAACACTGAAGCTTTCTTT	TRBV5-1	TRBJ1-1	few	TRBD1
CASSLGTGYGYTF	TGTGCCAGCAGTCTGGGGACAGGATATGGCTACACCTTC	TRBV27	TRBJ1-2	many	TRBD1
CASSFEGANTGELFF	TGCGCCAGCAGCTTCGAGGGAGCGAACACCGGGGAGCTGTTTTTT	TRBV5-1	TRBJ2-2	few	NA
CASSLDPGTGIQAFF	TGTGCCAGCAGCCTAGACCCCGGGACAGGGATCCAAGCTTTCTTT	TRBV7-8	TRBJ1-1	NA	TRBD1
CSVDRGLSTPGDEQFF	TGCAGCGTTGATAGGGGACTATCAACCCCTGGGGATGAGCAGTTCTTC	TRBV29-1	TRBJ2-1	few	TRBD2
CASSPHATGGNGYTF	TGTGCCAGCAGTCCCCACGCGACAGGGGGGAATGGCTACACCTTC	TRBV12-3/TRBV12-4	TRBJ1-2	many	TRBD1
CASSQDPVSGGADTQYF	TGCGCCAGCAGCCAAGATCCGGTTAGCGGGGGTGCAGATACGCAGTATTTT	TRBV4-3	TRBJ2-3	NA	TRBD2
CASSQEIGVGSEKLFF	TGCGCCAGCAGCCAAGAGATTGGGGTTGGGAGTGAAAAACTGTTTTTT	TRBV4-1	TRBJ1-4	NA	NA
CASSYPLGAGAYEQYF	TGTGCCAGCAGTTACCCCCTCGGGGCGGGAGCTTACGAGCAGTACTTC	TRBV6-5	TRBJ2-7	NA	TRBD2
CASSLEGSVRGGYTF	TGTGCCAGCAGCTTGGAGGGATCCGTTAGGGGTGGCTACACCTTC	TRBV5-6	TRBJ1-2	NA	NA
CASSEGWGQGTDTQYF	TGTGCCAGCAGTGAAGGTTGGGGACAGGGAACGGATACGCAGTATTTT	TRBV2	TRBJ2-3	few	TRBD1
CATSSVDGLVYEQYF	TGTGCCACCAGCAGTGTGGACGGCCTGGTCTACGAGCAGTACTTC	TRBV15	TRBJ2-7	NA	NA
CATRGDTEAFF	TGTGCCACCCGGGGAGATACTGAAGCTTTCTTT	TRBV24-1	TRBJ1-1	NA	NA
CASSQDAGVRYEQYF	TGCGCCAGCAGCCAAGATGCGGGGGTTCGCTACGAGCAGTACTTC	TRBV4-1	TRBJ2-7	few	TRBD2
CASSLVGHNEQFF	TGTGCCAGCAGCTTAGTTGGGCACAATGAGCAGTTCTTC	TRBV7-8	TRBJ2-1	many	NA